The following is a TCR beta chain sequence with its context. What it binds is not known. This sample is part of a study of Tregs in tolerant kidney transplant recipients. Study-wide results and caveats: Few patients were studied, so findings need validation in larger groups. No direct test of biological reproducibility was done here.

Trimming removed 2 bases at V and 1 base at J, with 13 bases between. The germline gives CDR1 SGHTS, CDR2 YDEGEE. The CDR3 spans 16 residues. CD4+CD25+CD127- Tregs, CD4+CD25- non-Tregs, CD4 and CD8 cells were sorted. Assay: immunoSEQ multiplex PCR; the TCRdb copy retains only in-frame clones and omits some. The sample has some 110,000 clones, 85% to 95% seen once. This sequence originates from a human donor in good health. Specimen: CD4+ T cells from blood. V is TRBV5-8 and J is TRBJ2-1; TRBD1 is a possible D gene (6 bases). As DNA, the CDR3 is TGTGCCAGCAGCTTCACTAGGGGGAGTTCCTACAATGAGCAGTTCTTC. This translates into CASSFTRGSSYNEQFF.